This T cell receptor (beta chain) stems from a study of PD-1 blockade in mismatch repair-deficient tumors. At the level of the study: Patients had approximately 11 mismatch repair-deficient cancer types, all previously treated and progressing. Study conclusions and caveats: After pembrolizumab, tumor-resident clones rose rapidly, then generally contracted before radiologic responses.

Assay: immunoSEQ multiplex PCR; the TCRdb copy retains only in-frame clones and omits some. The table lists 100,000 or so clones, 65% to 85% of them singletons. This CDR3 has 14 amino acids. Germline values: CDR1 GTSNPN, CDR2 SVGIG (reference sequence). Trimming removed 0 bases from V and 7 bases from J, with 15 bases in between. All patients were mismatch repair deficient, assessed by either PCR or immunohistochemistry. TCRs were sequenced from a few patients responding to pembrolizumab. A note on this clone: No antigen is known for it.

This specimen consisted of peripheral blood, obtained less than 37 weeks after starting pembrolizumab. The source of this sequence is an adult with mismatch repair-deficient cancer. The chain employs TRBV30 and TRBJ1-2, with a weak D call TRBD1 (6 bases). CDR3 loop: CAWSVGARGAGYTF. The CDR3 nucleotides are TGTGCCTGGAGTGTGGGGGCGAGGGGAGCTGGCTACACCTTC. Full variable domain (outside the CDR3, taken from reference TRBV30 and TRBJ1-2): SQTIHQWPATLVQPVGSPLSLECTVEGTSNPNLYWYRQAAGRGLQLLFYSVGIGQISSEVPQNLSASRPQDRQFILSSKKLLLSDSGFYLCAWSVGARGAGYTFGSGTRLTVV.